This T cell receptor (beta chain) emerged from a study of blood T cell repertoires in COVID-19. Study summary: The samples span acute and convalescent COVID-19 from the United States, Italy and Spain. Sample material is recorded as cDNA or gDNA derived from T cells, B-cell-depleted T cells, or PBMCs.

This clone was found once. After removal of 5 bases from V and 5 bases from J, the junction contained 14 bases not matched to a gene. This CDR3 spans 16 amino acids. TCRdb's table, derived via immunoSEQ multiplex PCR, lists solely in-frame clones and lacks some. The table has over 600,000 clones, 85% to 90% seen once; the top ten hold roughly 0.25%. This chain uses TRBV5-3 with TRBJ2-5; 8 nucleotides agree with TRBD2. TRBV5-3 is designated an ORF whose function remains uncertain. The receptor comes from a young woman with acute or convalescent COVID-19. Sequenced: peripheral blood. As DNA, the CDR3 is TGTGCCAGAAGGCCAACCCGGGAGGGCGGTGGGGAGACCCAGTACTTC. Its translation: CARRPTREGGGETQYF.